This entry concerns a single T cell receptor (beta chain). Antigen: not known. This specimen comes from a study of siplizumab effects on memory and regulatory T cells. The study, taken as a whole, reports: It seemed that naive T cells were more diverse than memory cells and were major contributors to the alloresponse.

The CDR3 contains 13 residues. Germline V lookup: CDR1 SGHRS, CDR2 YFSETQ. V lost 0 bases and J 10 bases, leaving 8 bases between the germline ends. Profiling relied on immunoSEQ multiplex PCR, and the TCRdb table lists in-frame clones only, not all of them. The sample carries approximately 100,000 clones, roughly 91% recorded once. Sequenced input: non-Treg CD4+ T cells sorted from blood. The chain has TRBV5-1 and TRBJ1-6; possibly TRBD1 for D (5 bases). This receptor was identified in a human donor in good health. CDR3 residues: CASSLVRDSPLHF. The CDR3 region has the DNA TGCGCCAGCAGCTTGGTCAGGGACTCACCCCTCCACTTT.